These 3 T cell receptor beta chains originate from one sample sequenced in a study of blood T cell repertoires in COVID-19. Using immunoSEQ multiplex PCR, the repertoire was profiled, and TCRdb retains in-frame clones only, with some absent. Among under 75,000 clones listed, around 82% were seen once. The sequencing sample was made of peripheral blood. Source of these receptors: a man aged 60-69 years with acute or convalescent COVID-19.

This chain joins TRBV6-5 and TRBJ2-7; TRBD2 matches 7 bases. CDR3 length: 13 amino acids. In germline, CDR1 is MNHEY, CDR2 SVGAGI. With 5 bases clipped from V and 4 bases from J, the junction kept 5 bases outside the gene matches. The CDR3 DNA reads TGTGCCAGCAGTCAGCGGGGCCTTTACGAGCAGTACTTC. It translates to CASSQRGLYEQYF.

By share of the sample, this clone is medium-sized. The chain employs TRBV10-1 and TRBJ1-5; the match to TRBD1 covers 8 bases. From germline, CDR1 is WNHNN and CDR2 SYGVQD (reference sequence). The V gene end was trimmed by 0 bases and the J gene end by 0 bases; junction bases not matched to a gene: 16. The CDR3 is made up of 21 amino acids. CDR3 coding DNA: TGCGCCAGCAGTGAGTCGCAGGCACCGGGACAGGAGAGAAATAGCAATCAGCCCCAGCATTTT. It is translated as CASSESQAPGQERNSNQPQHF.

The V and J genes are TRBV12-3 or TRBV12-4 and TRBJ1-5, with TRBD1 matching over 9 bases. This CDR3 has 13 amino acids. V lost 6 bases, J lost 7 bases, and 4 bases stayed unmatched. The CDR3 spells CASSKTGGQPQHF. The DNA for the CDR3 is TGTGCCAGCAGCAAGACAGGGGGGCAGCCCCAGCATTTT.